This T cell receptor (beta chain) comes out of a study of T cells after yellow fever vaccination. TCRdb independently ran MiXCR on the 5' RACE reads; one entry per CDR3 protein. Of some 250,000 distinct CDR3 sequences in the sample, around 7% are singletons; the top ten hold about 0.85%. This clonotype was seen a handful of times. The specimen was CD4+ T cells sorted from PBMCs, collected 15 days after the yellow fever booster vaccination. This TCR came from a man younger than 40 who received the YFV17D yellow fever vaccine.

The CDR3 loop is CASSQQNRLDTQYF. The CDR3 nucleotides read TGTGCCAGCAGCCAACAGAACCGGTTAGATACGCAGTATTTT. The chain uses TRBV14 and TRBJ2-3; D is uncertain. The V end was cut by 2 bases, the J end by 5 bases, with 11 bases between. The CDR3 is made up of 14 amino acids. Germline V gene sequence: CDR1 SGHDN, CDR2 FVKESK.